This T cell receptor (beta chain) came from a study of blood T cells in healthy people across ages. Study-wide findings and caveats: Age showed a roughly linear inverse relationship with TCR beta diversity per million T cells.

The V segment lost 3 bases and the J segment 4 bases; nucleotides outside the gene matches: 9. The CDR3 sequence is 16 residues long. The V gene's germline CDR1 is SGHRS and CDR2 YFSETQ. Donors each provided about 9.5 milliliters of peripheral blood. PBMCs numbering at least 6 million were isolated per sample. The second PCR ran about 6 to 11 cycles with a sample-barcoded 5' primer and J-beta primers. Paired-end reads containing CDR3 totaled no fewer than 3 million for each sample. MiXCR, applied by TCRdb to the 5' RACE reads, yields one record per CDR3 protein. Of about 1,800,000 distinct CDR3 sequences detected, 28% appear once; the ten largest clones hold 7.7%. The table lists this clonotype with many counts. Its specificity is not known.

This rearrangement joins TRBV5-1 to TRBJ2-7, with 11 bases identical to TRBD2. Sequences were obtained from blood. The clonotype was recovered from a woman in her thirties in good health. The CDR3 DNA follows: TGCGCCAGCAGCTCAAGTACCACTAGCGGGAGTTACGAGCAGTACTTC. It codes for CASSSSTTSGSYEQYF.